The 27 T cell receptor beta chains reported below all come from one sample, sequenced in a study of cytomegalovirus exposure and HLA in healthy donors (dated by TCRdb to 2015 to 2018). Libraries were built with the immunoSEQ multiplex PCR assay. For the multiplex PCR, a mixture combining 60 forward primers for TCR Vbeta segments and 13 reverse primers for TCR Jbeta segments was used. TCRdb mirrors the immuneACCESS table, restricted to in-frame sequences. Some clones are absent from its copies; in checked studies, under half trace to an unresolved V gene, and the reason for the others is unknown. The sample includes under 55,000 clones, with around 70% observed a single time. Approximately 3.5% of the sample rests with the top ten. The sequenced material came from PBMCs. The receptors here all came from a woman in her 30s in good health and CMV-seronegative.

As DNA, the CDR3 is TGTGCCAGCAGCTCCGGGGGGGCGGGATACAATGAGCAGTTCTTC. Its translation is CASSSGGAGYNEQFF. J is TRBJ2-1 and V is TRBV11-3, with 8 bases that match TRBD2. The germline V gene has CDR1 SGHNT and CDR2 YENEEA. V gave up 4 bases and J gave up 4 bases; unmatched junction bases: 6. CDR3 size: 15 residues. The full variable domain, rest sourced from reference TRBV11-3 and TRBJ2-1, is EAGVVQSPRYKIIEKKQPVAFWCNPISGHNTLYWYLQNLGQGPELLIRYENEEAVDDSQLPKDRFSAERLKGVDSTLKIQPAELGDSAVYLCASSSGGAGYNEQFFGPGTRLTVL.

In this sample, this clone turned up once. The chain carries TRBV4-1 and TRBJ2-7; tentative D call: TRBD1 (6 bases). Germline assignment: CDR1 MGHRA and CDR2 YSYEKL. The CDR3 extends over 17 amino acids. V was cut by 0 bases and J by 7 bases, with 22 bases left in between. This CDR3 reads CASSQEKRGTDRWEQYF. The CDR3 DNA reads TGCGCCAGCAGCCAAGAGAAAAGGGGGACGGACCGCTGGGAGCAGTACTTC.

This clone was found a few times. The chain links TRBV25-1 to TRBJ1-5, with TRBD1 matching over 9 bases. Per the germline V gene, CDR1 is MGHDK and CDR2 is SYGVNS. The V gene end was trimmed by 5 bases and the J gene end by 5 bases; junction bases not matched to a gene: 7. The CDR3 length is 15 residues. The CDR3 nucleotides are TGTGCCAGCAGTCAAACCGGGACAGGGTATCAGCCCCAGCATTTT. Protein: CASSQTGTGYQPQHF.

This clone occurred a few times. V gene TRBV5-4 combines with J gene TRBJ2-3; 12 positions match TRBD2. CDR1 SGHNT and CDR2 YYREEE come from the germline V gene (reference sequence). The CDR3 has 16 amino acids. J gave up 1 base and V 3 bases, and 3 bases lay outside the gene matches. As DNA, the CDR3 is TGTGCCAGCAGCTACCGACTAGCGGGGGGCACAGATACGCAGTATTTT. Protein: CASSYRLAGGTDTQYF.

This chain connects TRBV6-5 to TRBJ2-5; D may be TRBD1 (6 bases). This CDR3 region has 11 residues. Trimming took 10 bases from V and 5 from J, leaving 11 bases between them. The germline V gene encodes CDR1 MNHEY and CDR2 SVGAGI. DNA for the CDR3: TGTGCCACCACGAGGGGGGAGACCCAGTACTTC. This translates into CATTRGETQYF.

This clone was counted between two and nine times. This chain joins TRBV5-4 and TRBJ2-1, with D hard to call. The CDR3 consists of 12 residues. Germline assignment: CDR1 SGHNT and CDR2 YYREEE (reference sequence). Trimming took 3 bases from V and 5 from J, leaving 6 bases between them. The CDR3 DNA is TGTGCCAGCAGCTATAATAACAATGAGCAGTTCTTC. The encoded protein is CASSYNNNEQFF.

The table lists this clone with a count of one. CDR3: CASSRHRGTEAFF. The DNA of the CDR3 is TGTGCCAGCAGCCGCCACCGGGGCACTGAAGCTTTCTTT. The chain combines TRBV11-3 with TRBJ1-1; D unresolved. The CDR3 has 13 residues. Germline V gene data show CDR1 as SGHNT and CDR2 as YENEEA. Trimming left V 5 bases short and J 4 bases short, with 11 bases between.

The CDR3, as DNA: TGTGCCAGCAATACAGGGTATTATAGCAATCAGCCCCAGCATTTT. Translated, it gives CASNTGYYSNQPQHF. The chain has TRBV28 and TRBJ1-5, with D perhaps TRBD1 (6 bases). Germline loops: CDR1 MDHEN, CDR2 SYDVKM. CDR3 length equals 15 residues. With 7 bases removed from V and 0 bases from J, the gap between germline ends came to 13 bases.

This chain joins TRBV27 and TRBJ2-2, with a possible D match to TRBD2 (6 bases). The germline V gene has CDR1 MNHEY and CDR2 SMNVEV (reference sequence). Trimming stripped 5 bases from V and 2 bases from J, with 12 bases between. CDR3 length: 15 residues. CDR3 sequence reads: CASSTRDLNTGELFF. For the CDR3, the DNA is TGTGCCAGCAGTACTCGGGACTTAAACACCGGGGAGCTGTTTTTT.

V usage is TRBV29-1 and J usage is TRBJ1-2, with 8 bases identical to TRBD1. The CDR3 sequence is 13 residues long. Germline assignment: CDR1 SQVTM and CDR2 ANQGSEA. V lost 4 bases, J lost 8 bases, and 9 bases stayed unmatched. The CDR3 region is CSVVFRGLSGYTF. The DNA for the CDR3 is TGCAGCGTTGTCTTCAGGGGGCTATCAGGCTACACCTTC.

The rearrangement links TRBV10-3 to TRBJ2-1, with D unclear. CDR3 length: 13 residues. Trimming left V 11 bases short and J 0 bases short, with 11 bases between. CDR1 and CDR2 (germline): ENHRY, SYGVKD. CDR3 region: CASVPSSYNEQFF. Written as DNA, the CDR3 is TGTGCCTCGGTCCCGAGCTCCTACAATGAGCAGTTCTTC.

The chain joins TRBV2 to TRBJ2-3; the D gene is possibly TRBD2 (6 bases). Germline loops: CDR1 SNHLY, CDR2 FYNNEI. Trimming took off 8 bases at V and 2 bases at J, with 17 bases between the two ends. This CDR3 region has 15 residues. CDR3 in amino acids: CASLRRETYTDTQYF. The CDR3 bases are TGTGCCAGCCTCCGGCGGGAAACCTACACAGATACGCAGTATTTT.

This chain uses TRBV5-1 with TRBJ2-7; 7 bases line up with TRBD1. The CDR3 is made up of 14 amino acids. V gave up 3 bases and J gave up 0 bases; unmatched junction bases: 3. Per the germline V gene, CDR1 is SGHRS and CDR2 is YFSETQ. The CDR3 nucleotides are TGCGCCAGCAGCTGGGACAGCTTCTCCTACGAGCAGTACTTC. Encoded protein: CASSWDSFSYEQYF.

The CDR3 nucleotides are TGTGCCAGCAGTTACTCTTATATTTACACTGAAGCTTTCTTT. Translation gives CASSYSYIYTEAFF. The chain links TRBV6-5 to TRBJ1-1; D is ambiguous. The CDR3 loop spans 14 amino acids. The germline V gene encodes CDR1 MNHEY and CDR2 SVGAGI. V lost 0 bases and J lost 3, with 8 bases in between.

The genes are TRBV29-1 and TRBJ2-3; 8 bases are shared with TRBD2. This CDR3 is built from 14 residues. Germline CDR1 SQVTM, CDR2 ANQGSEA. V shed 6 bases and J 7 bases; nucleotides not matched to a gene: 12. This CDR3 reads CSVRGLGRFNTQYF. The CDR3 DNA sequence: TGCAGCGTGAGGGGACTAGGACGTTTCAATACGCAGTATTTT.

As regards this clone: One end of the junction varies from germline; a read error may be responsible. This chain links TRBV9 with TRBJ1-1; D is unclear. The CDR3 loop spans 11 amino acids. Germline lookup yields CDR1 SGDLS and CDR2 YYNGEE. CDR3 sequence reads: CASSPDTVQSF. CDR3 sequence (DNA): TGTGCCAGCAGCCCCGACACGGTTCAGTCCTTT.

The chain is built from TRBV5-1 and TRBJ1-2; D not resolved. Germline V gene data show CDR1 as SGHRS and CDR2 as YFSETQ. V was trimmed by 0 bases and J by 7 bases, leaving 10 bases between them. The CDR3 totals 13 residues. CDR3 DNA sequence: TGCGCCAGCAGCTTGGCCGGGGAGGGTGGCTACACCTTC. As protein: CASSLAGEGGYTF.

V and J are TRBV19 and TRBJ1-2, with D perhaps TRBD1 (6 bases). V shed 6 bases and J shed 4 bases, with 12 bases lying between them. From germline, CDR1 is LNHDA and CDR2 SQIVND (reference sequence). The CDR3 sequence is 13 residues long. The CDR3 bases are TGTGCCAGTAGGGACAGCCCACTCTATGGCTACACCTTC. It translates to CASRDSPLYGYTF.

The chain combines TRBV29-1 with TRBJ1-2; 7 nucleotides line up with TRBD1. The CDR3 has 13 residues. V dropped 4 bases and J dropped 7; count of bases not matched to a gene: 9. CDR1 SQVTM and CDR2 ANQGSEA come from the germline V gene. The CDR3 sequence: CSVVGVGQAGYTF. CDR3 coding DNA: TGCAGCGTTGTAGGGGTAGGACAGGCTGGCTACACCTTC. Full variable domain (rest looked up from reference TRBV29-1 and TRBJ1-2): SAVISQKPSRDICQRGTSLTIQCQVDSQVTMMFWYRQQPGQSLTLIATANQGSEATYESGFVIDKFPISRPNLTFSTLTVSNMSPEDSSIYLCSVVGVGQAGYTFGSGTRLTVV.

The chain carries TRBV7-8 and TRBJ2-4; the D gene is possibly TRBD2 (6 bases). This CDR3 has 14 amino acids. Trimming shortened V by 5 bases and J by 0 bases, and 8 bases separated the two germline ends. Looked up from germline, CDR1 is SGHVS and CDR2 is FQNEAQ. This CDR3 is CASSGGEAKNIQYF. DNA for the CDR3: TGTGCCAGCAGCGGAGGGGAAGCCAAAAACATTCAGTACTTC.

This chain uses TRBV10-3 with TRBJ1-1; 7 bases are a match to TRBD1. This CDR3 is 14 amino acids long. V dropped 10 bases and J dropped 0; count of bases not matched to a gene: 8. Germline CDR1 ENHRY, CDR2 SYGVKD. The CDR3: CATGPGQLNTEAFF. Written as DNA, the CDR3 is TGTGCCACCGGACCGGGACAGCTGAACACTGAAGCTTTCTTT.

The J gene is TRBJ1-1, the V gene TRBV5-4; D might be TRBD1 (6 bases). The CDR3 is 13 amino acids. Germline V CDR1 and CDR2: SGHNT, YYREEE (reference sequence). V dropped 10 bases and J dropped 0 bases, with 13 bases sitting between them. For the CDR3, the DNA is TGTGCCGGGCAACAGGGACTGAACACTGAAGCTTTCTTT. Its protein product is CAGQQGLNTEAFF.

This clone was detected a few times. J is TRBJ2-3 and V is TRBV7-2, with D unclear. The CDR3 runs to 14 residues. V lost 5 bases and J lost 1, with 10 bases in between. In germline, CDR1 is SGHTA, CDR2 FQGNSA. In DNA form, the CDR3 reads TGTGCCAGCAGCCCCCGCAGTGGCACAGATACGCAGTATTTT. It encodes CASSPRSGTDTQYF.

V usage is TRBV30 and J usage is TRBJ1-5; D is undetermined. Germline loops: CDR1 GTSNPN, CDR2 SVGIG (reference sequence). The CDR3 contains 13 residues. V lost 4 bases and J lost 1, with 8 bases in between. CDR3 sequence: CAWNSQSNQPQHF. The CDR3 DNA follows: TGTGCCTGGAACTCACAGAGCAATCAGCCCCAGCATTTT.

The chain recombines TRBV5-6 with TRBJ2-5; 9 positions match TRBD1. V trimming: 3 bases; J trimming: 2 bases; junction bases outside the gene matches: 2. Germline lookup yields CDR1 SGHDT and CDR2 YYEEEE. This CDR3 has 14 amino acids. CDR3 in amino acids: CASSSDRGQETQYF. In DNA, the CDR3 is TGTGCCAGCAGCTCCGACAGGGGGCAAGAGACCCAGTACTTC.

The sample holds a few counts of this clone. The V gene is TRBV30, the J gene TRBJ2-3; 10 positions match TRBD2. The germline V gene encodes CDR1 GTSNPN and CDR2 SVGIG (reference sequence). The CDR3 extends over 14 amino acids. V shed 3 bases, J shed 5 bases, and the junction held 5 bases outside the gene matches. The DNA for the CDR3 is TGTGCCTGGAGGGTAGCGGGAGGAGGAGATACGCAGTATTTT. It encodes CAWRVAGGGDTQYF. Based on the CDR3 plus reference TRBV30 and TRBJ2-3, the full variable domain is SQTIHQWPATLVQPVGSPLSLECTVEGTSNPNLYWYRQAAGRGLQLLFYSVGIGQISSEVPQNLSASRPQDRQFILSSKKLLLSDSGFYLCAWRVAGGGDTQYFGPGTRLTVL.

V usage is TRBV6-4 and J usage is TRBJ2-1, with 16 nucleotides matching TRBD2. The CDR3 contains 14 residues. Germline trimming cut 4 bases from V and 13 bases from J; bases unmatched to any gene: 4. CDR1 is MRHNA and CDR2 is SNTAGT in the germline V gene. CDR3 nucleotide sequence: TGTGCCAGCAGTGCCGGGACTAGCGGGGGGGCCCAGTTCTTC. This translates into CASSAGTSGGAQFF.